The 8 T cell receptor beta chains below were found in one sample sequenced in a study of T cells in Graves' hyperthyroidism and ophthalmopathy (dated by TCRdb to the late 2010s). Library preparation employed multiplex PCR. The sequencer listed for this sample is Illumina HiSeq 2000. TCR beta CDR3 regions were amplified from RNA transcripts. The TCR CDR3 was subjected to a first round of RT-PCR using the HTBI primer set and the Qiagen OneStep RT-PCR kit. Through fastp at Q25 and MiXCR, TCRdb rebuilt clones from the public reads, retaining in-frame beta chains. Each entry is one CDR3 protein sequence, shown with its most common DNA and genes. The sample profile shows approximately 330,000 distinct CDR3 sequences; 18% of them were found once. The ten largest clonotypes hold around 54% of the sample. The sequenced sample consisted of blood. These TCRs come from a woman between 50 and 59 years old with Graves' hyperthyroidism.

This clonotype was seen at least ten times. The chain links TRBV11-2 to TRBJ2-1, with D hard to call. V gave up 2 bases and J gave up 9 bases, with 5 bases separating them. Germline loops: CDR1 SGHAT, CDR2 FQNNGV. This CDR3 contains 11 residues. The CDR3 reads CASSLISEQFF. CDR3 nucleotide sequence: TGTGCCAGCAGCTTAATCTCTGAGCAGTTCTTC.

The sample holds many counts of this clonotype. The chain has TRBV30 and TRBJ2-5, with a tentative D call TRBD1 (6 bases). This CDR3 spans 11 amino acids. Trimming took 2 bases from V and 5 from J, leaving 6 bases between them. Looked up from germline, CDR1 is GTSNPN and CDR2 is SVGIG (reference sequence). The CDR3 region is CAWSRGETQYF. The DNA of the CDR3 is TGTGCCTGGAGTAGGGGGGAGACCCAGTACTTC.

The DNA for the CDR3 is TGTGCCAGCGTTCTGACTGGGAACACTGAAGCTTTCTTT. This gives the protein CASVLTGNTEAFF. The chain links TRBV6-5 to TRBJ1-1; no firm D call. The CDR3 is 13 amino acids. Germline V gene data show CDR1 as MNHEY and CDR2 as SVGAGI. V lost 8 bases, J lost 1 base, and 11 bases lay in between.

The gene calls are TRBV24-1 and TRBJ2-2; possible D gene TRBD1, 6 bases. The length of the CDR3 is 20 residues. Trimming stripped 5 bases from V and 0 bases from J, with 24 bases between. CDR1 is KGHDR, CDR2 SFDVKD, per germline. CDR3 loop: CATSGIDRSRASTNTGELFF. In DNA form, the CDR3 reads TGTGCCACCAGTGGGATTGACAGGTCCCGCGCTAGTACGAACACCGGGGAGCTGTTTTTT.

This clonotype was counted a few times. This may arise from a read error, as a much more abundant clone is one base away. This CDR3 reads CVSSFNGFQETQYF. Written as DNA, the CDR3 is TGTGTCAGCAGTTTCAACGGCTTCCAAGAGACCCAGTACTTC. This chain uses TRBV6-5 with TRBJ2-5, with no clear D. The V gene's germline CDR1 is MNHEY and CDR2 SVGAGI. The CDR3 length is 14 residues.

This clonotype was seen only a few times. This chain links TRBV24-1 with TRBJ1-1, with 7 bases matching TRBD1. V lost 4 bases to trimming and J lost 9 bases; unmatched junction nucleotides: 7. This CDR3 has 13 residues. CDR1 and CDR2 (germline): KGHDR, SFDVKD. Here the CDR3 reads CATSEQGTSKAFF. The CDR3 bases are TGTGCCACCAGTGAACAGGGGACATCCAAAGCTTTCTTT.

This clonotype was seen only a few times. The chain uses TRBV2 and TRBJ1-5; maybe TRBD1 (6 bases). CDR3 size: 13 residues. The ends were cut back, 8 bases at V and 2 bases at J, with 10 bases in the middle. The germline gives CDR1 SNHLY, CDR2 FYNNEI. The CDR3 reads CASRNRGNQPQHF. CDR3 DNA sequence: TGTGCCAGCCGGAACAGGGGCAATCAGCCCCAGCATTTT.

This chain links TRBV29-1 with TRBJ2-1; D possibly matches TRBD1 or TRBD2 (5 bases each). The CDR3 spans 14 residues. CDR1 SQVTM and CDR2 ANQGSEA come from the germline V gene. Trimming cost V 3 bases and J 0 bases, with 9 bases left between them. CDR3: CSVDAGSSYNEQFF. The CDR3 DNA reads TGCAGCGTTGACGCAGGGAGCTCCTACAATGAGCAGTTCTTC.